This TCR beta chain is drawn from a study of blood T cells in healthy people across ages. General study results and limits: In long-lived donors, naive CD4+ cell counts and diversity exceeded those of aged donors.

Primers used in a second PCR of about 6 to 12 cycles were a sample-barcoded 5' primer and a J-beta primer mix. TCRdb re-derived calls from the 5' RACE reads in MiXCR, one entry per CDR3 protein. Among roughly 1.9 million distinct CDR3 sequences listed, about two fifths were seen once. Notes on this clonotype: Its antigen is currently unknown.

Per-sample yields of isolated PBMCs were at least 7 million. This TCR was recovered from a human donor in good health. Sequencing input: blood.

The CDR3 region is CASSLLGRGRLHGYTF. The CDR3 nucleotides read TGTGCCAGCAGCTTGTTGGGCAGGGGGCGTCTACATGGCTACACCTTC. The chain combines TRBV5-6 with TRBJ1-2; TRBD1 matches at 8 bases. CDR1 and CDR2 from the germline V gene are SGHDT and YYEEEE. The length of the CDR3 is 16 residues. The V segment lost 1 base and the J segment 6 bases; nucleotides outside the gene matches: 11. The full variable domain, with the rest looked up from reference TRBV5-6 and TRBJ1-2, is DAGVTQSPTHLIKTRGQQVTLRCSPKSGHDTVSWYQQALGQGPQFIFQYYEEEERQRGNFPDRFSGHQFPNYSSELNVNALLLGDSALYLCASSLLGRGRLHGYTFGSGTRLTVV.